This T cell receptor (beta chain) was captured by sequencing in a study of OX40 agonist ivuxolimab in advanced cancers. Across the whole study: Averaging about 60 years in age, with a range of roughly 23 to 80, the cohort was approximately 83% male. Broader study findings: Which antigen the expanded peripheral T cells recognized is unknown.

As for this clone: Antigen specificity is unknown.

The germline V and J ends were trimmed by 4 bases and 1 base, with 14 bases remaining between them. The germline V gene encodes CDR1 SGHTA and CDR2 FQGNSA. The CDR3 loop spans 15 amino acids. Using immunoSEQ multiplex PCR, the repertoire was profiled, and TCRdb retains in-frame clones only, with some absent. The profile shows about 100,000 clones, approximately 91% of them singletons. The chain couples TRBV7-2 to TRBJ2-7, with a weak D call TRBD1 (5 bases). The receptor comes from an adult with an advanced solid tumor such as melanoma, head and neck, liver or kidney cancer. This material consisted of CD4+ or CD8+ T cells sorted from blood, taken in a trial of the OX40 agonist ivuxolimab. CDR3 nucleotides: TGTGCCAGCAGCTCCAGGGTGCCCCTTTCCTACGAGCAGTACTTC. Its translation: CASSSRVPLSYEQYF.